Each of the 10 T cell receptor beta chains below was sequenced from the same sample in a study of molecular identifiers for immune sequencing clone quantification. In TCRdb, the PCR reads were re-called with MiXCR into one record per CDR3 protein. The sample lists about 640,000 distinct CDR3 sequences, roughly 21% occurring once. Sequencing used naive CD8+ T cells from blood, with Jurkat cell RNA spiked in. Indicated subset: FACS-sorted CD8+CD4-CCR7+CD45RA+ naive T cells. The receptor source for this set is a human donor in good health. Some libraries in this study had Jurkat cell RNA spiked in.

The sample holds many counts of this clonotype. V gene TRBV27 combines with J gene TRBJ1-2; TRBD1 is a possible D gene (5 bases). The CDR3 extends over 13 amino acids. The germline CDR1 and CDR2 sequences are MNHEY and SMNVEV (reference sequence). V was shortened by 4 bases and J by 5 bases, with 11 bases between the two germline ends. Here the CDR3 DNA reads TGTGCCAGCAGTTCCGGAGGGGTTTATGGCTACACCTTC. Protein: CASSSGGVYGYTF.

This clonotype was observed many times. This chain links TRBV7-6 with TRBJ1-1, with 7 bases identical to TRBD1. Unmatched junction bases numbered 1, after V lost 0 bases and J lost 3 bases. Germline CDR1 SGHVS, CDR2 FNYEAQ. This CDR3 contains 14 residues. Here the CDR3 reads CASSLATGDTEAFF. In nucleotides, the CDR3 is TGTGCCAGCAGCTTAGCTACAGGGGACACTGAAGCTTTCTTT.

This clonotype was seen once. The V and J genes are TRBV6-5 and TRBJ2-2; tentatively, D is TRBD2 (5 bases). Germline values: CDR1 MNHEY, CDR2 SVGAGI. V dropped 4 bases and J dropped 7 bases, with 10 bases sitting between them. This CDR3 has 13 residues. CDR3 residues: CASSFQSGGELFF. CDR3 coding DNA: TGTGCCAGCAGTTTCCAAAGCGGCGGGGAGCTGTTTTTT.

Turning to this clonotype: One end of the junction is discordant with germline, which a read error may explain. CDR3 in DNA: TGTGCCAGCAGCTTAGGGGCGGGGGGTACCTCCCACGAGCAGTACTTC. Amino acids: CASSLGAGGTSHEQYF. This sequence joins TRBV7-9 and TRBJ2-7, with 8 bases lining up with TRBD2. The CDR3 is 16 amino acids. CDR1 and CDR2 (germline): SEHNR, FQNEAQ (reference sequence).

A single count supports this clonotype. A much larger clone lies a single base off, so this may be a read error. The rearrangement uses TRBV2 and TRBJ2-3, with a tentative D call TRBD2 (6 bases). Looked up from germline, CDR1 is SNHLY and CDR2 is FYNNEI. The CDR3 contains 13 residues. The CDR3 DNA follows: TGTGCCAGCAGCGGGACTCTCACAGGTACGCAGTATTTT. It is translated as CASSGTLTGTQYF.

This clonotype showed up many times. The chain uses TRBV27 and TRBJ2-5; D unresolved. Trimming took off 0 bases at V and 5 bases at J, with 13 bases between the two ends. CDR3 length equals 15 residues. Germline V gene data show CDR1 as MNHEY and CDR2 as SMNVEV (reference sequence). The CDR3 coding sequence is TGTGCCAGCAGTTTATCCGCACGACCATTGGAGACCCAGTACTTC. It is translated as CASSLSARPLETQYF.

This clonotype was counted at least ten times. The chain couples TRBV28 to TRBJ2-3; 9 bases map to TRBD2. Trimming at V came to 1 base and at J to 6 bases, leaving 20 bases not matched to a gene. Germline V gives CDR1 MDHEN, CDR2 SYDVKM. This CDR3 is built from 20 residues. CDR3 bases: TGTGCCAGCAGTTTATCCCTCACTTCGGCTAGCGGGACATTGGGGGATACGCAGTATTTT. This translates into CASSLSLTSASGTLGDTQYF.

This clonotype has a count of ten or more. This chain uses TRBV4-3 with TRBJ1-5; weak D call: TRBD1 (5 bases). Germline-derived CDR1 and CDR2 are LGHNA and YSLEER. The CDR3 consists of 15 residues. Trimming removed 4 bases from V and 5 bases from J, with 15 bases in between. DNA of the CDR3: TGCGCCAGCAGCCCGGGGGGGGGTAGGCATCAGCCCCAGCATTTT. Protein product: CASSPGGGRHQPQHF.

Ten or more counts support this clonotype. The gene calls are TRBV5-5 and TRBJ1-6; D ambiguous. The CDR3 is 17 amino acids. The V end lost 4 bases, the J end lost 0 bases, and 14 bases lay between the germline ends. Germline V gives CDR1 SGHKS, CDR2 YYEKEE (reference sequence). The CDR3 is CASSAGVLGSYNSPLHF. The CDR3 DNA sequence: TGTGCCAGCAGCGCCGGGGTTCTAGGCTCCTATAATTCACCCCTCCACTTT.

This clonotype was counted many times. The chain has TRBV4-3 and TRBJ1-6; no reliable D call. V lost 1 base and J 7 bases, leaving 17 bases between the germline ends. The CDR3 length is 17 residues. Germline V gives CDR1 LGHNA, CDR2 YSLEER. The CDR3 DNA follows: TGCGCCAGCAGCCAAGCCCCGCACGGGTCTGGGAATTCACCCCTCCACTTT. Translating it yields CASSQAPHGSGNSPLHF.